This TCR beta chain was sequenced during a study of shared clonotypes between healthy human individuals (dated by TCRdb to about 2020). Looking at the study overall: Two women and a few men aged 18 to 49 years were included in the cohort. Per donor, three plates each were used for CD4 naive and CD4 memory, two for CD8 naive, and one for CD8 memory. Blood TCR repertoires of four to six healthy adults were deeply sequenced to estimate repertoire size and the extent of clonotype sharing between individuals. To increase sequencing depth and limit assay-specific biases, different laboratories used diverse techniques to prepare libraries and sequence TCR repertoires. Per donor, leukapheresis produced somewhere between about 0.8 and 9.5 billion PBMCs.

The CDR3 spans 13 residues, from the cysteine through the phenylalanine. The DNA shown is the 39-base CDR3, in frame from base 1. A distance of 12 bases separates the germline ends of V and J, which lose 7 bases and 6 bases respectively. From the germline V gene (reference sequence), CDR1 is SEHNR and CDR2 is FQNEAQ. The full study reports these points: Higher generation probabilities were observed for clonotypes shared by all four sorted-subset donors than for non-shared clonotypes. Based on pairwise subsampling, the degree of clonotype sharing among donors was expected to be affected by sequencing depth. Sharing across a few donors was observed for 4.5% to 6.5% of naive CD4, less than 4% of naive CD8, 2.3% of memory CD4, and 0.4% of memory CD8 clonotypes. Because the study included only a small number of donors, the genetic and exposure-history diversity represented was limited. Naive subsets generally had larger estimated clonotype richness than memory subsets. Only blood was sampled, and tissue TCR repertoires likely differ from those in blood. Incomplete sequencing was indicated by rarefaction of sorted-subset datasets, despite the large sequencing depth.

CD8 naive samples were obtained by positive selection for CCR7 among CD45RO-negative cells, yielding a CD45RA+CCR7+ population from which TemRA cells were excluded. The donors were healthy, HIV-negative adults who had no recently reported acute infections or vaccinations. Every donor was a Caucasian adult residing in Nashville, Tennessee, USA. After blood collection by leukapheresis, PBMCs were isolated using Ficoll-Histopaque density gradient centrifugation and then cryopreserved in the vapor phase of liquid nitrogen. Purity and quantity of every magnetically sorted T cell population were checked by analytical flow cytometry. Each sorted fraction had its genomic DNA isolated and then quantified by UV absorbance on a Nanodrop 2000c. Worth noting for this clone: No antigen is known for it. Nothing much larger sits one base from this clone, and base qualities are not available.

TCR CDR3 regions were amplified from genomic DNA by multiplex PCR using the deep immunoSEQ assay. For each cell subset, the extracted genomic DNA was distributed evenly across all wells of several immunoSEQ 96-well plates, and each plate served as one replicate. For sorted subsets, about 220 ng of genomic DNA, equivalent to 25,000 to 30,000 T cell genomes, went into each replicate PCR. Purified libraries were quantified with a Qubit 3.0 fluorometer, sized on a Bioanalyzer 2100, and re-quantified with the KAPA Library Quantification kit. Every immunoSEQ 96-well plate was sequenced on a dedicated single-read 150-cycle Illumina NextSeq 550 flow cell. Per the original workflow: Because the immunoSEQ output included only junctional sequences and no quality scores, the filtering could not be the same as the filtering used for full-length reads. Sequences were annotated with PyIR, a Python wrapper for IgBLAST v1.9, using IMGT germline references to assign V/J genes and CDR3. Reads were filtered out if the reads had weak V/J assignments (E-value above 1e-6), no CDR3, stop codons, out-of-frame junctions, or ambiguous translated residues. A V3J clonotype was defined by an identical inferred V gene, J gene, and CDR3 amino acid sequence. Percentage overlap between repertoires was computed as shared unique clonotypes divided by the size of the smaller repertoire. Repertoire richness was assessed with RTK rarefaction, the Chao1 estimator, and Recon v2.1 estimates of unobserved clonotypes. For all TCRbeta clonotypes obtained by the gDNA method from several donors, generation probabilities were computed with OLGA. The immuneACCESS repertoire file appears here via TCRdb, limited to in-frame rearrangements. These files lack a portion of the clones; in checked studies, under half of the deficit traces to unresolved V genes, and the cause of the others is not known. V, J and clone size reflect that table, while D and trimming were determined from the DNA. The sample profile shows almost 700,000 clones; 92% of them were found once. Jointly, the top ten make up about 24% of the sample.

The chain joins TRBV7-9 to TRBJ2-2; tentative D gene TRBD1, with 6 bases matching. The sequence was collected from a man under 40 in good health. Sequencing was done on a sample of naive CD8+ T cells sorted from blood. The meaning of the sample's cell subset or site label: CD45RA+CCR7+. The DNA reads as follows: TGTGCCAGCATCCACAGGGAGTCCGGGGAGCTGTTTTTT. Its protein is CASIHRESGELFF.